These 29 T cell receptor beta chains came from one sample sequenced in a study of cytomegalovirus exposure and HLA in healthy donors. PCR primers comprised 60 Vbeta and 13 Jbeta primers. Clones were sequenced by immunoSEQ multiplex PCR, and TCRdb holds only the in-frame ones, with some missing. In the table there are under 250,000 clones, around 81% of which are singletons. Source material: PBMCs. All receptors derive from a woman aged 55-70 years in good health and CMV-seropositive.

There are a few counts of this clone. This chain uses TRBV14 with TRBJ2-3; 11 positions agree with TRBD2. The germline V gene has CDR1 SGHDN and CDR2 FVKESK. The CDR3 has 15 amino acids. V shed 1 base and J 8 bases; nucleotides not matched to a gene: 5. The CDR3 DNA is TGTGCCAGCAGCCAAGTCCTAGCGGGAGGTGCTACGCAGTATTTT. It codes for CASSQVLAGGATQYF.

The chain carries TRBV2 and TRBJ1-5, with D unresolved. The CDR3 extends over 13 amino acids. CDR1 and CDR2 (germline): SNHLY, FYNNEI. Trimming stripped 7 bases from V and 5 bases from J, with 12 bases between. In DNA, the CDR3 is TGTGCCAGCAACCCGGGGAGAGATCAGCCCCAGCATTTT. Protein sequence: CASNPGRDQPQHF. Combining the CDR3 with reference TRBV2 and TRBJ1-5 gives the whole variable domain EPEVTQTPSHQVTQMGQEVILRCVPISNHLYFYWYRQILGQKVEFLVSFYNNEISEKSEIFDDQFSVERPDGSNFTLKIRSTKLEDSAMYFCASNPGRDQPQHFGDGTRLSIL.

This clone has only a few counts. At one end, the junction sequence differs from germline, possibly due to a read error. The genes are TRBV7-9 and TRBJ1-3; D possibly corresponds to TRBD1 (6 bases). Germline loops: CDR1 SEHNR, CDR2 FQNEAQ (reference sequence). The length of the CDR3 is 13 residues. In nucleotides, the CDR3 is TGTTCCAGCAGTTTTGGGGGCCAGGGCACCATATATTTT. It is translated as CSSSFGGQGTIYF.

The chain combines TRBV7-3 with TRBJ2-1, with D tentatively TRBD1 (6 bases). V lost 3 bases, J lost 0 bases, and 12 bases lay in between. Germline V gene lookup returns CDR1 SGHTA and CDR2 FQGTGA. This CDR3 has 16 residues. CDR3 sequence reads: CASSLGIGGSYNEQFF. CDR3 DNA: TGTGCCAGCAGCTTGGGGATAGGGGGCTCCTACAATGAGCAGTTCTTC.

The table lists this clone with a few counts. The chain carries TRBV10-2 and TRBJ1-2; 7 nucleotides align to TRBD1. After removal of 0 bases from V and 2 bases from J, the junction contained 12 bases not matched to a gene. Looked up from germline, CDR1 is WSHSY and CDR2 is SAAADI. This CDR3 contains 18 residues. The DNA for the CDR3 is TGCGCCAGCAGTGAGTCGACGACAGGGATTGGAGAAAACTATGGCTACACCTTC. It yields the protein CASSESTTGIGENYGYTF.

The chain recombines TRBV10-3 with TRBJ1-1; D ambiguous. This CDR3 comprises 13 residues. CDR1 is ENHRY, CDR2 SYGVKD, per germline. V lost 6 bases and J lost 1, with 9 bases in between. This CDR3 reads CAISRQKNTEAFF. In nucleotides, the CDR3 is TGTGCCATCAGCCGCCAGAAGAACACTGAAGCTTTCTTT.

This sequence joins TRBV25-1 and TRBJ2-7; D possibly corresponds to TRBD2 (5 bases). Trimming removed 1 base from V and 2 bases from J, with 12 bases in between. This CDR3 contains 15 residues. The germline V gene has CDR1 MGHDK and CDR2 SYGVNS. In DNA, the CDR3 is TGTGCCAGCAGTGAATGTAACGGGAACGCCTACGAGCAGTACTTC. Translating it yields CASSECNGNAYEQYF.

This clone turned up a few times. An end of the junction differs from the germline gene, which may be a read error. This rearrangement joins TRBV7-9 to TRBJ1-1; no reliable D call. CDR1 and CDR2 from the germline V gene are SEHNR and FQNEAQ (reference sequence). The CDR3 consists of 16 residues. This CDR3 is CASRPRLEGLKTEAFF. CDR3 nucleotides: TGTGCCAGCAGACCCCGACTCGAGGGCCTGAAAACTGAAGCTTTCTTT.

The chain has TRBV23-1 and TRBJ2-7; 10 bases match TRBD2. TRBV23-1 is an open reading frame, and its role is uncertain. Trimming cost V 0 bases and J 0 bases; bases outside gene matches: 8. The CDR3 loop spans 18 amino acids. Written as DNA, the CDR3 is TGCGCCAGCAGTCAATCCGCGACTAGCGGGCCTCCCTCCTACGAGCAGTACTTC. Translating it yields CASSQSATSGPPSYEQYF.

This clone was detected only a few times. V usage is TRBV10-2 and J usage is TRBJ1-1; maybe TRBD1 (6 bases). Trimming took 6 bases from V and 2 from J, leaving 13 bases between them. This CDR3 is 14 amino acids long. CDR1 and CDR2 from the germline V gene are WSHSY and SAAADI. For the CDR3, the DNA is TGCGCCAGCAGGATAAAACAGGGAAACACTGAAGCTTTCTTT. Protein product: CASRIKQGNTEAFF.

This clone appeared a few times. This sequence joins TRBV13 and TRBJ2-3; D may be TRBD1 (6 bases). This CDR3 comprises 14 residues. The V end was cut by 3 bases, the J end by 5 bases, with 12 bases between. The germline V gene encodes CDR1 PRHDT and CDR2 FYEKMQ (reference sequence). DNA for the CDR3: TGTGCCAGCAGCTTTCTACAGGGCGGAGATACGCAGTATTTT. This codes for CASSFLQGGDTQYF.

This chain links TRBV2 with TRBJ2-5; no clear D gene. The DNA end favors TRBJ2-7, so the J call may be wrong. This CDR3 has 12 amino acids. CDR1 is SNHLY, CDR2 FYNNEI, per germline. DNA of the CDR3: TGTGCCAGCAGGAGAGAGAGCTACGAGCAGTACTTC. Amino acid sequence: CASRRESYEQYF.

The chain joins TRBV27 to TRBJ1-1, with D possibly being TRBD1 (6 bases). V was trimmed by 6 bases and J by 5 bases, leaving 19 bases between them. The germline V gene encodes CDR1 MNHEY and CDR2 SMNVEV (reference sequence). The length of the CDR3 is 15 residues. The CDR3 is CASSLHRAPGTEAFF. In DNA form, the CDR3 reads TGTGCCAGCAGCCTACACAGGGCCCCCGGGACTGAAGCTTTCTTT.

The V and J genes are TRBV5-1 and TRBJ2-5; a possible D gene is TRBD1 (5 bases). Germline CDR1 and CDR2: SGHRS and YFSETQ. V gave up 6 bases and J gave up 0 bases, with 12 bases separating them. The CDR3 is made up of 14 amino acids. CDR3 DNA: TGCGCCAGCAAGCCCAGGGCGTACCAAGAGACCCAGTACTTC. It codes for CASKPRAYQETQYF.

The chain links TRBV19 to TRBJ2-1; 14 bases are shared with TRBD2. Looked up from germline, CDR1 is LNHDA and CDR2 is SQIVND (reference sequence). This CDR3 comprises 14 residues. J lost 7 bases, V lost 8 bases, and 4 bases had no gene match. The CDR3 region is CASRLAGGPNEQFF. The CDR3 DNA is TGTGCCAGTCGACTAGCGGGAGGGCCGAATGAGCAGTTCTTC. Looking up the rest from reference TRBV19 and TRBJ2-1 gives the full variable domain: DGGITQSPKYLFRKEGQNVTLSCEQNLNHDAMYWYRQDPGQGLRLIYYSQIVNDFQKGDIAEGYSVSREKKESFPLTVTSAQKNPTAFYLCASRLAGGPNEQFFGPGTRLTVL.

This chain connects TRBV9 to TRBJ2-5, with TRBD1 matching over 8 bases. Losses at the gene ends were 0 bases for V and 5 bases for J; bases not matched to a gene: 3. In germline, CDR1 is SGDLS, CDR2 YYNGEE. This CDR3 contains 14 residues. The CDR3 DNA reads TGTGCCAGCAGCGTAGGACAGGGGCTCGAGACCCAGTACTTC. Its translation is CASSVGQGLETQYF.

The chain combines TRBV7-6 with TRBJ2-1; unclear D gene. The V end lost 6 bases, the J end lost 5 bases, and 11 bases lay between the germline ends. The CDR3 totals 13 residues. Germline assignment: CDR1 SGHVS and CDR2 FNYEAQ. CDR3 coding DNA: TGTGCCAGCAGTTCCCGGGTGGACAATGAGCAGTTCTTC. Its protein is CASSSRVDNEQFF.

This sequence joins TRBV19 and TRBJ2-1, with 7 bases that match TRBD2. Unmatched junction bases numbered 4, after V lost 5 bases and J lost 0 bases. The CDR3 consists of 15 residues. Germline CDR1 LNHDA, CDR2 SQIVND (reference sequence). CDR3 nucleotides: TGTGCCAGTAGTCGTACTAGCGTCTCCTACAATGAGCAGTTCTTC. It is translated as CASSRTSVSYNEQFF. The full variable domain, completed using reference TRBV19 and TRBJ2-1, is DGGITQSPKYLFRKEGQNVTLSCEQNLNHDAMYWYRQDPGQGLRLIYYSQIVNDFQKGDIAEGYSVSREKKESFPLTVTSAQKNPTAFYLCASSRTSVSYNEQFFGPGTRLTVL.

V and J are TRBV27 and TRBJ2-3; TRBD1 might be the D (6 bases). From germline, CDR1 is MNHEY and CDR2 SMNVEV (reference sequence). Trimming stripped 3 bases from V and 4 bases from J, with 14 bases between. The CDR3 totals 15 residues. This CDR3 reads CASSFRTVSADTQYF. The DNA for the CDR3 is TGTGCCAGCAGTTTTCGGACAGTGAGTGCAGATACGCAGTATTTT.

This clone has just one count. The chain combines TRBV7-9 with TRBJ1-2; D is unclear. CDR1 is SEHNR, CDR2 FQNEAQ, per germline (reference sequence). Trimming cost V 11 bases and J 1 base, with 17 bases left between them. The CDR3 is made up of 14 amino acids. This CDR3 is CACARKNINYGYTF. The CDR3 DNA sequence: TGTGCCTGCGCCAGGAAAAATATTAACTATGGCTACACCTTC.

The rearrangement joins TRBV10-3 to TRBJ2-5; D gene unclear. The end of the DNA is better explained by TRBJ2-7, so the J call may be wrong. The CDR3 loop spans 14 amino acids. Germline V gives CDR1 ENHRY, CDR2 SYGVKD. CDR3 sequence: CAISRPTDSYEQYF. The CDR3 nucleotides are TGTGCCATCAGTCGGCCTACCGACTCCTACGAGCAGTACTTC.

This clone was seen a handful of times. This chain connects TRBV5-1 to TRBJ1-1; 9 bases agree with TRBD1. V was pared by 8 bases and J by 5 bases, with 13 bases of the junction left unmatched. Germline values: CDR1 SGHRS, CDR2 YFSETQ. This CDR3 has 15 amino acids. CDR3 DNA sequence: TGCGCCAGAGGAACAGGGGGCCCGATTTTGACTGAAGCTTTCTTT. Amino acids: CARGTGGPILTEAFF.

Regarding this clone: The same CDR3 is also encoded by other DNA sequences in this sample. The V call is TRBV19, the J call TRBJ1-1, with D perhaps TRBD1 (5 bases). Germline-derived CDR1 and CDR2 are LNHDA and SQIVND (reference sequence). Trimming removed 4 bases at V and 0 bases at J, with 9 bases between. The CDR3 contains 14 residues. CDR3 residues: CASSTGRVNTEAFF. Written as DNA, the CDR3 is TGTGCCAGTAGTACTGGCAGGGTGAACACTGAAGCTTTCTTT.

The chain carries TRBV5-4 and TRBJ1-2; D ambiguous. V lost 0 bases and J 5 bases, leaving 5 bases between the germline ends. Germline-derived CDR1 and CDR2 are SGHNT and YYREEE (reference sequence). This CDR3 comprises 12 residues. CDR3 in DNA: TGTGCCAGCAGCTTGGATGAGTATGGCTACACCTTC. Translated: CASSLDEYGYTF.

The rearrangement joins TRBV9 to TRBJ2-3; 12 bases align to TRBD2. Looked up from germline, CDR1 is SGDLS and CDR2 is YYNGEE. The CDR3 extends over 16 amino acids. The V and J ends lost 4 bases and 5 bases, in that order; junction bases with no gene match: 8. In DNA form, the CDR3 reads TGTGCCAGCAGCCCACGACTAGCGGGAGAGCTAGATACGCAGTATTTT. It encodes CASSPRLAGELDTQYF. Variable domain in full (rest from reference TRBV9 and TRBJ2-3): DSGVTQTPKHLITATGQRVTLRCSPRSGDLSVYWYQQSLDQGLQFLIQYYNGEERAKGNILERFSAQQFPDLHSELNLSSLELGDSALYFCASSPRLAGELDTQYFGPGTRLTVL.

This chain uses TRBV5-3 with TRBJ2-7; 8 bases are a match to TRBD1. TRBV5-3 is recorded as an ORF, its role being uncertain. The junction had 6 bases not matched to a gene; V was cut back by 4 bases and J by 6 bases. The CDR3 runs 13 residues. CDR3 in DNA: TGTGCCAGAAGCCCCACCAGGGGGCCCGAGCAGTACTTC. It specifies CARSPTRGPEQYF.

V gene TRBV6-1 combines with J gene TRBJ1-3, with a weak D call TRBD1 (5 bases). The germline CDR1 and CDR2 sequences are MNHNS and SASEGT. This CDR3 spans 15 amino acids. V lost 3 bases to trimming and J lost 0 bases, with 9 bases between them. Here the CDR3 reads CASSDGQHSGNTIYF. In nucleotides, the CDR3 is TGTGCCAGCAGTGACGGACAACACTCTGGAAACACCATATATTTT.

This chain joins TRBV6-5 and TRBJ1-1, with 7 bases matching TRBD1. There are 14 residues in the CDR3. V was clipped by 5 bases and J by 1 base; unmatched bases: 4. Germline CDR1 is MNHEY and CDR2 is SVGAGI. The CDR3 DNA reads TGTGCCAGCAGTACACACAGGGGGAACACTGAAGCTTTCTTT. Translation: CASSTHRGNTEAFF.

This chain joins TRBV4-1 and TRBJ2-7, with TRBD1 matching 7 bases. This CDR3 comprises 14 residues. In germline, CDR1 is MGHRA, CDR2 YSYEKL. With V trimmed by 2 bases and J by 1 base, 2 bases remained unmatched. CDR3 nucleotides: TGCGCCAGCAGCCAACCGGGACAGTCCTACGAGCAGTACTTC. Amino acids: CASSQPGQSYEQYF.